The TCR beta chain described here comes from a study of shared clonotypes between healthy human individuals. Turning to this clone: The antigen remains unidentified.

Germline CDR1 reads PRHDT; CDR2 reads FYEKMQ (reference sequence). The V end lost 3 bases, the J end lost 4 bases, and 7 bases lay between the germline ends. This CDR3 comprises 12 residues. The study, taken as a whole, reports: Few donors restricted represented genetic and exposure-history diversity.

CD45RO-negative CD8 cells positively selected for CCR7 made up the naive population, which excluded terminally differentiated effector memory CD45RA+ cells. Recent acute infections and vaccinations were absent in the healthy HIV-negative adult donors. Deep level was the assay's run setting. TCRdb keeps only in-frame clones here, not all; method: immunoSEQ multiplex PCR. Of roughly 1,800,000 clones in the sample, less than 95% are singletons; the top ten hold approximately 1.2%. The rearrangement joins TRBV13 to TRBJ2-7, with D hard to call. This TCR derives from a man younger than 35 in good health. Sequenced input: naive CD8+ T cells sorted from blood. As DNA, the CDR3 is TGTGCCAGCAGCTTCCCCCTTTACGAGCAGTACTTC. Translated: CASSFPLYEQYF.